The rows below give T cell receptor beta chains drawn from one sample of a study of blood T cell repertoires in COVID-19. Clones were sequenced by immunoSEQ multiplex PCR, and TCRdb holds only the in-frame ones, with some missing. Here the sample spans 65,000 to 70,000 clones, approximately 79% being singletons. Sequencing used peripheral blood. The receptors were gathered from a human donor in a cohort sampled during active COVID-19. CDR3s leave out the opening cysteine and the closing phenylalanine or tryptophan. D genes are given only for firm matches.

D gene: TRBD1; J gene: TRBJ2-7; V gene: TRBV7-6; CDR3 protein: ASSLGTGNYEQY
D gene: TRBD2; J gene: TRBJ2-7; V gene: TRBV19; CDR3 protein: ASSSSGLAGVSYEQY
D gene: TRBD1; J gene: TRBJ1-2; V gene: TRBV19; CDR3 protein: ASQQGALGYGYT
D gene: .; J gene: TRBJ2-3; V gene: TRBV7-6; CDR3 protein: ASSPSTDTQY
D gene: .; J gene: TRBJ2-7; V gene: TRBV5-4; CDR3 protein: ASSFTGSEQY
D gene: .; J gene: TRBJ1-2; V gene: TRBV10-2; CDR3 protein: ASSALGGRDGYT
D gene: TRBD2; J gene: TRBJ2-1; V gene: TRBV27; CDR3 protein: ASSLRLAGSSYNEQF
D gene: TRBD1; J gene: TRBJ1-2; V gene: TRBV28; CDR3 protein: ASSSTQGNYGYT
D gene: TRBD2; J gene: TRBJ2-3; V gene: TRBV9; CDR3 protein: ASSVATSGTSDTQY
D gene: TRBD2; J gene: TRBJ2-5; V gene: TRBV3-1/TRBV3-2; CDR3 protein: ASSQRLAGSKETQY
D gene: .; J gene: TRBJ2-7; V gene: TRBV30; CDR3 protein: AWSTSGLSYEQY
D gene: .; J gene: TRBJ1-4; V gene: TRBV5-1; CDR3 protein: ASSRAGTNNEKLF
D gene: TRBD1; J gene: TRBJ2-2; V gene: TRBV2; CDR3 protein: ASGQGAATGELF
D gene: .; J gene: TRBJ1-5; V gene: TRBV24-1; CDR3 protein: ATSESGSGNQPQH
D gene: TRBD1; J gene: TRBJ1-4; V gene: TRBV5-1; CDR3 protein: ASSAGTAEKLF
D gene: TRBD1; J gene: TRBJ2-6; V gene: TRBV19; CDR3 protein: ASSSRTGGSSGANVLT
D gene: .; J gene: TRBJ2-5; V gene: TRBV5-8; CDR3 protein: ASSLGIEGRQETQY
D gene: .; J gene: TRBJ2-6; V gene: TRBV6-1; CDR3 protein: ASSERSSGANVLT
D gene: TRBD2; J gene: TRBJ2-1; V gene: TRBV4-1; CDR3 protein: ASSQVLAGTSRNNEQF
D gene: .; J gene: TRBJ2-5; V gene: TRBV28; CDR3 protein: ASSPSRHLIQY
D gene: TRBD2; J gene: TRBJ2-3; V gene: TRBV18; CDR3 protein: ASSPYRAGGGDTQY
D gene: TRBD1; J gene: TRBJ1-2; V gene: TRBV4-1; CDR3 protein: ASRAGTGSFRYGYT
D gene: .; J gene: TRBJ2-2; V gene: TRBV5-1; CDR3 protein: ASSFERPNTGELF
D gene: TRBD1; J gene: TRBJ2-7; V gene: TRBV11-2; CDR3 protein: ASSLDTGTGSYEQY
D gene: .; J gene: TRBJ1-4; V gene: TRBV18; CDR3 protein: ASSPYSGSNEKLF
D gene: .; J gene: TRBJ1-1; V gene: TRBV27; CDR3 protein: ASSGRPTENTEAF
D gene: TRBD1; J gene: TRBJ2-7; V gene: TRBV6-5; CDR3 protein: ASSYTWTGYYEQY
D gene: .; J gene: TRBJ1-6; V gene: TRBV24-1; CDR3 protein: ATSAPGLYSPLH
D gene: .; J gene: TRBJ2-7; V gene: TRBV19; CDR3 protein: ASSPDSSSYEQY
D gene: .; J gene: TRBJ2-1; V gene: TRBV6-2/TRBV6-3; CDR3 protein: ASSSPPFNEQF
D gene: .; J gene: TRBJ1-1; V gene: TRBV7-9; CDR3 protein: ASSTTGNTEAF
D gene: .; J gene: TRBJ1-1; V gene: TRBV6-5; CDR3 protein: ASTAGEVTEAF
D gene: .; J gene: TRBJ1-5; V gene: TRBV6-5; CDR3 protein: ASARDDWQPQH
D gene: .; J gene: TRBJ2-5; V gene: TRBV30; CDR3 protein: AWSVPETQY
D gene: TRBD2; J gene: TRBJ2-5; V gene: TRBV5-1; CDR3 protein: ASTTSGGVQETQY
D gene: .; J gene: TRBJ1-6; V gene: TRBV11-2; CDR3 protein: ASSLAQGPPYNSPLH
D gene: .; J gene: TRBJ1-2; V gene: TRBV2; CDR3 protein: ASTGSLSGYT
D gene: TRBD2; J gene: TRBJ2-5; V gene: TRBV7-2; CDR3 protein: ASSLVGGYQETQY
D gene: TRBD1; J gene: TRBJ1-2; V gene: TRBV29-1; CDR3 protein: SVEGGQGASGYT
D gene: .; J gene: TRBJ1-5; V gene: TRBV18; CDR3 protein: ASSPPGHLPNQPQH